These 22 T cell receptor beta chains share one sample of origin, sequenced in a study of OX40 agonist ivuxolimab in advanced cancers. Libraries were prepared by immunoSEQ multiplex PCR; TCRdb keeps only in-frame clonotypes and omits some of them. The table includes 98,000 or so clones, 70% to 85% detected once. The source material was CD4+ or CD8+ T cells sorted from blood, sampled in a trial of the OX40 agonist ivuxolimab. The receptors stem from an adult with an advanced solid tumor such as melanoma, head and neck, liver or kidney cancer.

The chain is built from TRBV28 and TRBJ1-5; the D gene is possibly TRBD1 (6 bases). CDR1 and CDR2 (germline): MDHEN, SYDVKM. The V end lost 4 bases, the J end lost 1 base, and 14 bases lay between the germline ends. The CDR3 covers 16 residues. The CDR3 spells CASSSYREGSNQPQHF. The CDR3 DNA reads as TGTGCCAGCAGTTCCTACAGGGAAGGAAGCAATCAGCCCCAGCATTTT.

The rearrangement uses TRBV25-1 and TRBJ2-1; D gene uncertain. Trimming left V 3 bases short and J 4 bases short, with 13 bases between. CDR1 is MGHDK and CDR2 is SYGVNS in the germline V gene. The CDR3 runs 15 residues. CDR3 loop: CASSDLADLYNEQFF. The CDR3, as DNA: TGTGCCAGCAGTGATTTAGCAGACCTGTACAATGAGCAGTTCTTC.

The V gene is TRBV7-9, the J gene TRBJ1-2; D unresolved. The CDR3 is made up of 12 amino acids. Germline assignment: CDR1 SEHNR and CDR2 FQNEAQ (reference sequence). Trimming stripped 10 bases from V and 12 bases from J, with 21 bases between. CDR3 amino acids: CATLTPRSRDTF. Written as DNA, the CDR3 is TGTGCCACCTTAACCCCGCGGAGCCGGGACACCTTC.

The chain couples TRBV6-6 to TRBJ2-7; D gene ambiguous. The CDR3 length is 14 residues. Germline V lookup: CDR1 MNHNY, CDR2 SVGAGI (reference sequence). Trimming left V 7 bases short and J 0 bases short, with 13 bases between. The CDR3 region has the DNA TGTGCCAGCATCCTAGACGGGCTCTCCTACGAGCAGTACTTC. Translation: CASILDGLSYEQYF.

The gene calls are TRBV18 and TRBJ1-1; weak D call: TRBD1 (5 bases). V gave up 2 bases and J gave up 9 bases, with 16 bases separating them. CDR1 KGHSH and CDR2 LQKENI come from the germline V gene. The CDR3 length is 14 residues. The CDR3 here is CASSPRGSGTKAFF. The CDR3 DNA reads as TGTGCCAGCTCACCAAGGGGTTCGGGTACTAAAGCTTTCTTT.

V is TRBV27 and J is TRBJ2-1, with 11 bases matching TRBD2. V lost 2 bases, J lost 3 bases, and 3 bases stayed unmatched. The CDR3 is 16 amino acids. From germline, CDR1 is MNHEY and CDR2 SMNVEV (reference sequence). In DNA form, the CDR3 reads TGTGCCAGCAGTTTACTAGCGGGAGGCTTCTACAATGAGCAGTTCTTC. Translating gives CASSLLAGGFYNEQFF.

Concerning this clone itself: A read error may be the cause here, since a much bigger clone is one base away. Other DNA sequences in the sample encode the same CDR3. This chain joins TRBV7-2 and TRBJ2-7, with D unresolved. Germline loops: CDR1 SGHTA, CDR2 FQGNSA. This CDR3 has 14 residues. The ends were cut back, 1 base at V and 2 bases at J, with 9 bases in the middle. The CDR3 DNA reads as TGTGCCAGCAGCTTAGGGGCAGGACCCTACGAGCAGTACTTC. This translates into CASSLGAGPYEQYF.

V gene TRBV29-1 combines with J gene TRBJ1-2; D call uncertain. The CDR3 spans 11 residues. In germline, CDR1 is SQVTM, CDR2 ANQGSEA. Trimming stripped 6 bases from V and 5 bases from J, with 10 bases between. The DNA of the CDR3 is TGCAGCGTCGCGGTGACTTATGGCTACACCTTC. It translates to CSVAVTYGYTF.

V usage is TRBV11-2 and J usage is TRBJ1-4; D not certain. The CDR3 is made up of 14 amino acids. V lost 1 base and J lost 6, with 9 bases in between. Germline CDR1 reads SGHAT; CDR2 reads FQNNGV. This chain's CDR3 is CASSLGGPYEKLFF. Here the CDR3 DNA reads TGTGCCAGCAGCTTAGGTGGGCCCTATGAAAAACTGTTTTTT.

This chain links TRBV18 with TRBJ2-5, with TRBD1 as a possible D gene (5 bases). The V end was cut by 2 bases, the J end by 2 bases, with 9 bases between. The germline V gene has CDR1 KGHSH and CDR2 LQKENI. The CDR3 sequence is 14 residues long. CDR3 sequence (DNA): TGTGCCAGCTCACCATCCAAGGGGCAAGAGACCCAGTACTTC. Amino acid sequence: CASSPSKGQETQYF.

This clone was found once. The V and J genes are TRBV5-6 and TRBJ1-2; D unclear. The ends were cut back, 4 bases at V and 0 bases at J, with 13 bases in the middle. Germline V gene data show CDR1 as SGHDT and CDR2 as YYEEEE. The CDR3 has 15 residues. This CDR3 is CASSTLGSANYGYTF. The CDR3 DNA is TGTGCCAGCAGCACGCTAGGGAGCGCTAACTATGGCTACACCTTC.

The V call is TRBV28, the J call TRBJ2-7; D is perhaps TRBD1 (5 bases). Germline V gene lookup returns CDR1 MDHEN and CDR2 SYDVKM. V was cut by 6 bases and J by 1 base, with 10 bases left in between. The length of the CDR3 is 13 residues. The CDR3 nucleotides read TGTGCCAGCAGGCGACAGTTATCCTACGAGCAGTACTTC. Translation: CASRRQLSYEQYF.

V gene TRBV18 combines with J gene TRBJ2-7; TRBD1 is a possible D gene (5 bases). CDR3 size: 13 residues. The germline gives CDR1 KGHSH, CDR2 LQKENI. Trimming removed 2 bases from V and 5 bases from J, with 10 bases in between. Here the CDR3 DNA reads TGTGCCAGCTCACCAGCCAGGGTGGACGAGCAGTACTTC. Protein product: CASSPARVDEQYF.

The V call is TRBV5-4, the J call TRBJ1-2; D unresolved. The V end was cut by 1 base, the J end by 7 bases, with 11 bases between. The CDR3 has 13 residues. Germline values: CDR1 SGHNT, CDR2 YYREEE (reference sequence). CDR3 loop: CASSLRGPLGYTF. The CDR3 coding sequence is TGTGCCAGCAGCTTGCGTGGTCCTCTTGGCTACACCTTC.

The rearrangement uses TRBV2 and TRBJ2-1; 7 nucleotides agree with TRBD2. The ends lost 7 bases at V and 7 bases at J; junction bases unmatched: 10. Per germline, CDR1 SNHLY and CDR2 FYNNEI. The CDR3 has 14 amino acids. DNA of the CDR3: TGTGCCAGCACCCTCCGGGGGGAGGGGAATGAGCAGTTCTTC. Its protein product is CASTLRGEGNEQFF.

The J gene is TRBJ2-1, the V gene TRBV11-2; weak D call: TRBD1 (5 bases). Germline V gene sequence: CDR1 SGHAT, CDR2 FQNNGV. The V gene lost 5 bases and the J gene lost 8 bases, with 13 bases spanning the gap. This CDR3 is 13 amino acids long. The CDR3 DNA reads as TGTGCCAGCAGCCCAGGGTGGACCTATGAGCAGTTCTTC. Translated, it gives CASSPGWTYEQFF.

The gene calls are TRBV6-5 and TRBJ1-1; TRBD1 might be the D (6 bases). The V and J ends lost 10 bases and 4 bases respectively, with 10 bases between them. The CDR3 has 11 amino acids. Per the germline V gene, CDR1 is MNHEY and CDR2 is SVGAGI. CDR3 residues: CATDRTTEAFF. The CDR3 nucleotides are TGTGCCACCGACAGGACCACTGAAGCTTTCTTT.

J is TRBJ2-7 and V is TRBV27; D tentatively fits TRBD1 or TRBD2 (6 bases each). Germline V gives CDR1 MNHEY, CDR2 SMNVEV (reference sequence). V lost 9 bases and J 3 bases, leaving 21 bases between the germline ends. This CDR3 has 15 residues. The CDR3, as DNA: TGTGCCAGTAGCTTTCGGGGGCTCCCTCACTACGAGCAGTACTTC. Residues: CASSFRGLPHYEQYF.

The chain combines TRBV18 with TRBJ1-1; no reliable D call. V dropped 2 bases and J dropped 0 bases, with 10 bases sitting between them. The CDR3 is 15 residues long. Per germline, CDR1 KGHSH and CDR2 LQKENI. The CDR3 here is CASSPDNRMNTEAFF. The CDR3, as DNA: TGTGCCAGCTCACCAGACAACCGAATGAACACTGAAGCTTTCTTT.

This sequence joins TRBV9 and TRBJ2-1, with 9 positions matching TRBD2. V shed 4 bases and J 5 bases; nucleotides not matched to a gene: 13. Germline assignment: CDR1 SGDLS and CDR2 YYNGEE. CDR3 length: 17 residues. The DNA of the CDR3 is TGTGCCAGCAGCCGAACGTTAGCGGGAGCGACCGACAATGAGCAGTTCTTC. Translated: CASSRTLAGATDNEQFF.

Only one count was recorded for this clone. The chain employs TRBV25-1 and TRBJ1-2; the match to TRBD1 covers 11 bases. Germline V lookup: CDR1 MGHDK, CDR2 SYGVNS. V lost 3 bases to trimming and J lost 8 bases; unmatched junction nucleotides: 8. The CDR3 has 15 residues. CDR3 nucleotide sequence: TGTGCCAGCAGTGAGACCGGGACAGGGGGGCGCGGCTACACCTTC. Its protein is CASSETGTGGRGYTF.

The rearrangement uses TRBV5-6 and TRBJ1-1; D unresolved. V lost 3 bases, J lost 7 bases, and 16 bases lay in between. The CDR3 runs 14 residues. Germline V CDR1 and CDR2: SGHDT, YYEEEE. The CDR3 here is CASSSNAGHLEAFF. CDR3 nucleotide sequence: TGTGCCAGCAGCTCCAACGCCGGGCACCTTGAAGCTTTCTTT.